This T cell receptor (beta chain) was sequenced in a study of T-cell memory formation after mild COVID-19. Across the whole study: For the most part, TCR clusters were specific to one donor. Overall study findings and caveats: The authors left the SARS-CoV-2 specificity of second-wave clones peaking on day 37 unconfirmed.

Per germline, CDR1 PRHDT and CDR2 FYEKMQ (reference sequence). The CDR3 is 16 amino acids. With V trimmed by 5 bases and J by 7 bases, 6 bases remained unmatched. As regards this clonotype: Antigen unknown.

TCRdb redid the calling of the 5' RACE reads with MiXCR, one entry per CDR3 protein. The table shows roughly 450,000 distinct CDR3 sequences, with 18% occurring only once. The sequence came from an adult woman who had mild COVID-19 (a few samples of this study predate the infection). Cell type and time point are not known. This chain connects TRBV13 to TRBJ2-1; 15 nucleotides match TRBD2. The sequencing input was PBMCs or a T cell subset sorted from them (not recorded which). CDR3 loop: CASSPGTSGGWNEQFF. CDR3 DNA sequence: TGTGCCAGCAGCCCAGGGACTAGCGGGGGGTGGAATGAGCAGTTCTTC. Variable domain in full (rest from reference TRBV13 and TRBJ2-1): AAGVIQSPRHLIKEKRETATLKCYPIPRHDTVYWYQQGPGQDPQFLISFYEKMQSDKGSIPDRFSAQQFSDYHSELNMSSLELGDSALYFCASSPGTSGGWNEQFFGPGTRLTVL.